This paragraph covers one T cell receptor (beta chain) sequence. This specimen belongs to a study of blood T cell repertoires in COVID-19. Authors' analysis steps: It was from reference gene primer amplification that nucleated cell counts were estimated. Sequencing used immunoSEQ multiplex PCR; TCRdb keeps in-frame clones, though not all of them. The DNA was the basis for D and trimming; V, J and clone size are from that table. In the table there are approximately 200,000 clones, 65% to 85% of which are singletons. CDR1 SGHNT and CDR2 YYREEE come from the germline V gene (reference sequence). V dropped 2 bases and J dropped 4 bases, with 16 bases sitting between them. This CDR3 region has 15 residues.

Sequenced input: peripheral blood. This receptor was identified in a woman aged 30 to 39 who had recovered from COVID-19. The chain carries TRBV5-4 and TRBJ2-7; possibly TRBD1 for D (8 bases). CDR3 in DNA: TGTGCCAGCAGCTTCCCAGGACAGGGAGGGTACGAGCAGTACTTC. Translation gives CASSFPGQGGYEQYF.